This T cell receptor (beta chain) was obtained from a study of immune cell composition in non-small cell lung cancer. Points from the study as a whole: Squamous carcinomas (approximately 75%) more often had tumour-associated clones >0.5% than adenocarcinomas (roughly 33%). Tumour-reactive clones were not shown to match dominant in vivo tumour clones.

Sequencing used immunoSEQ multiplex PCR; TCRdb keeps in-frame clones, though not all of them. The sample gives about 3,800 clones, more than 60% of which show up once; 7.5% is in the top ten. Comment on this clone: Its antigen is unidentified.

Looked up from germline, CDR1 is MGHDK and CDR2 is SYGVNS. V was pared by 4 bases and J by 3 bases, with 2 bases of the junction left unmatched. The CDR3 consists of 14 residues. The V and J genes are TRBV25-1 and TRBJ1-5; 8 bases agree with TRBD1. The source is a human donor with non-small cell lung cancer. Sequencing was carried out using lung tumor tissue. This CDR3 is CASSGTGFNQPQHF. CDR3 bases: TGTGCCAGCAGTGGGACAGGGTTCAATCAGCCCCAGCATTTT.